This T cell receptor (beta chain) was identified in a study of T cells in Graves' hyperthyroidism and ophthalmopathy. TCR beta CDR3 regions were amplified from RNA. A first-round RT-PCR of the TCR CDR3 used the HTBI primer set. TCRdb passed the multiplex PCR reads through MiXCR, listing each CDR3 protein once. This sample carries hundreds of thousands of distinct CDR3 sequences, under 25% of them seen once, and the ten largest clones take 30% to 40%. This CDR3 is 16 amino acids long. J gave up 4 bases and V 6 bases, and 11 bases lay outside the gene matches. CDR1 and CDR2 (germline): MDHEN, SYDVKM. This clonotype has ten or more counts.

The sequencing input was blood. The receptor comes from a man in his thirties or forties with Graves' ophthalmopathy. The J gene is TRBJ1-1, the V gene TRBV28; TRBD1 agrees at 10 bases. CDR3 residues: CASSPRQGAFITEAFF. The CDR3 DNA reads TGTGCCAGCAGCCCGCGACAGGGGGCGTTTATCACTGAAGCTTTCTTT.